This T cell receptor (beta chain) was captured by sequencing in a study of OX40 agonist ivuxolimab in advanced cancers. At the level of the study: Three patients had partial responses: one hepatocellular carcinoma, two cutaneous melanoma.

V was clipped by 2 bases and J by 0 bases; unmatched bases: 5. Germline loops: CDR1 SEHNR, CDR2 FQNEAQ (reference sequence). The CDR3 has 16 residues. This table comes from immunoSEQ multiplex PCR, and its TCRdb copy is limited to in-frame clones, with some not included. Of around 80,000 clones in the sample, about 90% were seen once. The sample here was CD4+ or CD8+ T cells sorted from blood, taken in a trial of the OX40 agonist ivuxolimab. This TCR was recovered from an adult with an advanced solid tumor such as melanoma, head and neck, liver or kidney cancer. This chain links TRBV7-9 with TRBJ2-3; 7 bases map to TRBD2. Written as DNA, the CDR3 is TGTGCCAGCAGCTTACGGGACTATCCTAGCACAGATACGCAGTATTTT. It yields the protein CASSLRDYPSTDTQYF.